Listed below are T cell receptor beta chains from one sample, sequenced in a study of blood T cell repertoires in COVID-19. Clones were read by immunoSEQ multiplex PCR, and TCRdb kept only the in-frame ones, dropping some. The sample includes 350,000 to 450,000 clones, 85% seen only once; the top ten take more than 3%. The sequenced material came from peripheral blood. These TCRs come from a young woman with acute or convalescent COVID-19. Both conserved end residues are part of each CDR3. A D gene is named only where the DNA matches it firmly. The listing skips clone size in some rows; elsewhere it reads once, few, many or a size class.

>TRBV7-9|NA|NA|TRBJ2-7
CASSLVDEQYF
TGTGCCAGCAGCTTAGTCGACGAGCAGTACTTC
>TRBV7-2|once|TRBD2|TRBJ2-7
CASEMGTSGAEQYF
TGTGCCAGCGAGATGGGGACTAGCGGAGCCGAGCAGTACTTC
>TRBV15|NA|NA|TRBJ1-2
CATSRERSGFYGYTF
TGTGCCACCAGCAGAGAACGGTCAGGGTTCTATGGCTACACCTTC
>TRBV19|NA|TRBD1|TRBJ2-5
CASSRGTGYQETQYF
TGTGCCAGTAGTAGGGGGACAGGATACCAAGAGACCCAGTACTTC
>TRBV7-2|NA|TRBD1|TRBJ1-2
CASSRPVEGALIYGYTF
TGTGCCAGCAGCCGTCCGGTGGAGGGGGCTTTAATATATGGCTACACCTTC
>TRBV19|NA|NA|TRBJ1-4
CASSDGTPLNEKLFF
TGTGCCAGTAGCGATGGGACACCTCTAAATGAAAAACTGTTTTTT
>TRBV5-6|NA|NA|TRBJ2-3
CASSLSGADTQYF
TGTGCCAGCAGCTTATCAGGGGCAGATACGCAGTATTTT
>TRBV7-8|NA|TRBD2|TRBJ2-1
CASSVGLAGDNEQFF
TGTGCCAGCAGCGTGGGACTAGCGGGGGACAATGAGCAGTTCTTC
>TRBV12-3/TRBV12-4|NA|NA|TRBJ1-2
CASGPVQDYGYTF
TGTGCCAGCGGTCCAGTACAGGACTATGGCTACACCTTC
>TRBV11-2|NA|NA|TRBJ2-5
CASSLEYRPYQETQYF
TGTGCCAGCAGCTTAGAATACAGGCCGTACCAAGAGACCCAGTACTTC
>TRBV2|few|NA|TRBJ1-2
CASSVAGAVGNGYTF
TGTGCCAGCAGTGTCGCGGGCGCGGTGGGGAATGGCTACACCTTC
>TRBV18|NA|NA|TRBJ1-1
CASSPVGGPNTEAFF
TGTGCCAGCTCCCCGGTCGGGGGGCCGAACACTGAAGCTTTCTTT
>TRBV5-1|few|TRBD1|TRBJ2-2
CASSLRDRAGTGELFF
TGCGCCAGCAGCTTACGGGACAGGGCAGGGACCGGGGAGCTGTTTTTT
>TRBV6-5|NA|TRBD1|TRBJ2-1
CASSKGQGGYEQFF
TGTGCCAGCAGTAAGGGACAGGGTGGTTATGAGCAGTTCTTC
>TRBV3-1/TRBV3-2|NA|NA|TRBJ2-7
CASSQERWSGSAYEQYF
TGTGCCAGCAGCCAAGAGAGATGGTCCGGGTCCGCGTACGAGCAGTACTTC
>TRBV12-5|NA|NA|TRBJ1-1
CASAPGVKNTEAFF
TGTGCTAGTGCGCCAGGGGTTAAGAACACTGAAGCTTTCTTT
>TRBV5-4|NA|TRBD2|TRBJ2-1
CASSSPGLAGEGSYNEQFF
TGTGCCAGCAGCTCACCGGGACTAGCGGGAGAGGGTTCCTACAATGAGCAGTTCTTC
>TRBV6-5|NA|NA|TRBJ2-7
CASTGTPSYEQYF
TGTGCCAGCACCGGGACTCCTTCCTACGAGCAGTACTTC
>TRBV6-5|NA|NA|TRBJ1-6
CAITVGYNSPLHF
TGTGCCATAACGGTTGGTTATAATTCACCCCTCCACTTT
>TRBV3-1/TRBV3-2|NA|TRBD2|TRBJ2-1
CASSLEYPGLARDGEQFF
TGTGCCAGCAGCCTCGAATACCCGGGACTAGCGAGAGATGGTGAGCAGTTCTTC
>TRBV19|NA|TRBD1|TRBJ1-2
CASGEPDRPQTNYGYTF
TGTGCCAGTGGAGAACCGGACAGGCCTCAAACTAACTATGGCTACACCTTC
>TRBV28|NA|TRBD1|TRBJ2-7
CASSYGTGPEQYF
TGTGCCAGCAGTTACGGGACAGGGCCCGAGCAGTACTTC
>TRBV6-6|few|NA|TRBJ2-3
CASSYPGTDTQYF
TGTGCCAGCAGTTATCCCGGCACAGATACGCAGTATTTT
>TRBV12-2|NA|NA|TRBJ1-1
CASRPHNKQGSGEAFF
TGTGCAAGTCGCCCCCATAACAAACAGGGATCGGGTGAAGCTTTCTTT
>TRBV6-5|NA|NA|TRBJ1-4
CASRTLQRGGILFF
TGTGCCAGCAGGACCCTTCAGAGAGGGGGAATACTGTTTTTT
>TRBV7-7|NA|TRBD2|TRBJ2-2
CAIRVRGDTGELFF
TGTGCCATCCGAGTGCGGGGGGACACCGGGGAGCTGTTTTTT
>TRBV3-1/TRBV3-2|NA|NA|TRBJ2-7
CASSQSGAEQYF
TGTGCCAGCAGCCAATCAGGGGCCGAGCAGTACTTC
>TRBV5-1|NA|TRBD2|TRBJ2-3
CASSWGLAGADTQYF
TGCGCCAGCAGCTGGGGACTAGCGGGAGCAGATACGCAGTATTTT
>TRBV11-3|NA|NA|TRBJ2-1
CASSPDSKYNEQFF
TGTGCCAGCAGCCCGGACAGTAAGTACAATGAGCAGTTCTTC
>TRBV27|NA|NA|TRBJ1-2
CASRAGTNYGYTF
TGTGCCAGCAGGGCGGGGACTAACTATGGCTACACCTTC
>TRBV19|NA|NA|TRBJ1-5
CASSIEEKYQPQHF
TGTGCCAGTAGTATAGAGGAGAAGTATCAGCCCCAGCATTTT
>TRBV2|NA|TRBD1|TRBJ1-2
CASRRPGQGTNYGYTF
TGTGCCAGCAGAAGACCGGGACAGGGAACCAACTATGGCTACACCTTC
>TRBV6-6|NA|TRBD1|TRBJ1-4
CASSPTGVELFF
TGTGCCAGCAGTCCGACAGGGGTCGAACTGTTTTTT
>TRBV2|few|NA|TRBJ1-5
CASSWLSSSNQPQHF
TGTGCCAGCAGTTGGCTTAGCAGTAGCAATCAGCCCCAGCATTTT
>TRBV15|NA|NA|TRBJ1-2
CATSRLQPGGGYTF
TGTGCCACCAGCAGACTCCAACCGGGGGGAGGCTACACCTTC
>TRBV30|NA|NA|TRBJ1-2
CAWGAGGYGYTF
TGTGCCTGGGGGGCAGGAGGCTATGGCTACACCTTC
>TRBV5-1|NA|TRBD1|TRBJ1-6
CASNLGQGSSPLHF
TGCGCCAGCAACCTGGGACAGGGAAGTTCACCCCTCCACTTT
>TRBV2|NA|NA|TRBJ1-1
CASDVTGENTEAFF
TGTGCCAGCGATGTCACAGGCGAGAACACTGAAGCTTTCTTT
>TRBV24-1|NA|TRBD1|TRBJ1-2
CATSDRQGDGYTF
TGTGCCACCAGTGATCGACAGGGGGATGGCTACACCTTC
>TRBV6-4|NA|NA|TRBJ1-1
CASSESQENTEAFF
TGTGCCAGCAGTGAATCCCAGGAAAACACTGAAGCTTTCTTT